The present T cell receptor beta chain was sequenced within a study of Ad26.COV2.S vaccination and SARS-CoV-2 variants. General study results and limits: Spike-specific CD8+ and CD4+ T cell responses reportedly showed substantial breadth after vaccination. The TCR-based breadth and depth measures might underestimate overall T cell responses.

Trimming pared 7 bases from V and 6 bases from J, leaving 9 bases between. Germline lookup yields CDR1 LNHDA and CDR2 SQIVND (reference sequence). The CDR3 is 11 amino acids. On this clone itself: What it binds is not known.

Sequencing was performed with immunoSEQ multiplex PCR; in TCRdb, only in-frame clones are kept and a portion is missing. The sample lists 300,000 to 400,000 clones; roughly 90% were seen once. Treatment of the sample: around 19 received Ad26.COV2.S at low or high dose, single or two shots; 5 received placebo; per-sample allocation not given. Samples came from day 63 after the first vaccine or placebo injection. Whoever gave the sample was an adult aged 18-55 years in Boston. This chain uses TRBV19 with TRBJ1-1; maybe TRBD1 (5 bases). Sequenced material: peripheral blood, taken in a trial of Ad26.COV2.S vaccine versus placebo. The TCR comes from a person aged 18 to 59 who received the Ad26.COV2.S COVID-19 vaccine or a placebo. DNA of the CDR3: TGTGCCAGTACGGTGACAGCTGAAGCTTTCTTT. This codes for CASTVTAEAFF.